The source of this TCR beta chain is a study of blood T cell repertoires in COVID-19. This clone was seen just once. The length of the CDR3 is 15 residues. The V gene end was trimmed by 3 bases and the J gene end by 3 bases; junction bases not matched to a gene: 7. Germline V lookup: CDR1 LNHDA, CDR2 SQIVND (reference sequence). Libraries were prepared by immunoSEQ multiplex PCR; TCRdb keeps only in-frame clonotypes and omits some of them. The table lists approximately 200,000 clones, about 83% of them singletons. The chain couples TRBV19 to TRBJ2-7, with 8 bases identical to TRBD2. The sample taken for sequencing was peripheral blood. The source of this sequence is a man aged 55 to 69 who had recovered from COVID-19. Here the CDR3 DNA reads TGTGCCAGTAGTATGTCCCCAGCGGGAGTCTACGAGCAGTACTTC. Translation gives CASSMSPAGVYEQYF.